The T cell receptor beta chain under discussion was sequenced for a study of blood T cell repertoires in COVID-19. For the study at large: In each case, the material was cDNA or gDNA derived from T cells, B-cell-depleted T cells, or PBMCs.

In the authors' methods: Quantification of nucleated cells was approximated via reference gene primer amplification. The protocol was immunoSEQ multiplex PCR, while the TCRdb copy is restricted to in-frame clones and leaves out a portion. From that table come the V and J calls and clone size; the DNA was used to work out D and trimming. Here the sample spans fewer than 300,000 clones, 70% to 90% being singletons. Germline V gene lookup returns CDR1 KGHSH and CDR2 LQKENI. Trimming at V came to 3 bases and at J to 15 bases, leaving 8 bases not matched to a gene. There are 13 residues in the CDR3. Those who participated ranged in age from roughly 18 to 90 years and resided in about 24 US areas. Researchers sorted participants into cohorts using their self-reported clinical history.

The TCR comes from a middle-aged woman with acute COVID-19. Sequenced: PBMCs or T cells enriched from blood (not recorded which). The V call is TRBV18, the J call TRBJ2-1; 10 bases fit TRBD2. CDR3 nucleotides: TGTGCCAGCTCACCTCTCACTAGCGGGAAGCGGTTCTTC. It codes for CASSPLTSGKRFF.